These T cell receptor beta chains were read from a single sample in a study of CD8+CD57+ T cells in acquired aplastic anemia. TCRdb recomputed calls from the reads with MiXCR, one row per CDR3 protein. Among about 110,000 distinct CDR3 sequences listed, 40% to 65% were seen once. Sequenced sample: sorted CD4+, CD8+, or CD8+CD57+ T cells (not recorded which) from PBMCs. Every receptor here comes from a human donor in good health, serving as a control. Both conserved end residues are part of each CDR3. The D gene is left open where the match is weak. Not all rows give a size; the values are once, few, many and, for expanded clones, a class.

cdr3_aa | cdr3_nt | j_call | clone_size | d_call | v_call
CASSQVWRGEDFSSYNEQFF | TGCGCCAGCAGCCAAGTTTGGCGTGGAGAAGATTTTAGCTCCTACAATGAGCAGTTCTTC | TRBJ2-1 | few | . | TRBV4-3
CATSRETSIQPQHF | TGTGCCACCAGCAGAGAGACCAGCATCCAGCCCCAGCATTTT | TRBJ1-5 | few | . | TRBV15
CSVRGTANYGSTF | TGCAGCGTCCGCGGGACAGCTAACTATGGCAGCACCTTC | TRBJ1-2 | . | TRBD1 | TRBV29-1
CATSDTGSSFNEQYF | TGTGCCACCAGTGATACAGGGAGTTCGTTCAACGAGCAGTACTTC | TRBJ2-7 | many | . | TRBV24-1
CASSTRDTLNTEAFF | TGTGCCAGCAGCACCCGGGACACTTTGAACACTGAAGCTTTCTTT | TRBJ1-1 | . | . | TRBV9
CASSLSGGVTQYF | TGTGCCAGCAGTCTTAGCGGGGGCGTGACCCAGTACTTC | TRBJ2-5 | many | TRBD2 | TRBV13
CASSLVSGAFDEQYF | TGCGCCAGCAGCTTGGTGTCGGGGGCGTTCGACGAGCAGTACTTC | TRBJ2-7 | many | . | TRBV5-1
CASSLGGQEETQYF | TGTGCCAGCAGCCTGGGGGGGCAGGAAGAGACCCAGTACTTC | TRBJ2-5 | . | . | TRBV7-9
CSARGGQGGEAFF | TGCAGTGCTAGAGGGGGACAGGGCGGTGAAGCTTTCTTT | TRBJ1-1 | . | TRBD1 | TRBV20-1
CSVSGTGGEQYF | TGCAGCGTTTCCGGGACAGGGGGCGAGCAGTACTTC | TRBJ2-7 | . | TRBD1 | TRBV29-1
CASSQEGQSTDTQYF | TGCGCCAGCAGCCAAGAGGGCCAAAGCACAGATACGCAGTATTTT | TRBJ2-3 | many | . | TRBV4-3
CASTPSEGGRDTQYF | TGTGCCAGCACCCCCTCGGAAGGCGGGAGAGATACGCAGTATTTT | TRBJ2-3 | few | TRBD2 | TRBV6-2/TRBV6-3
CASSMEGLNQPQHF | TGTGCCAGTAGTATGGAGGGGCTCAATCAGCCCCAGCATTTT | TRBJ1-5 | many | . | TRBV19
CASSVGGGTEALF | . | TRBJ1-1 | . | . | TRBV9
CATSDCLGCHYGYTF | TGTGCCACCAGTGATTGCCTGGGTTGCCACTATGGCTACACCTTC | TRBJ1-2 | few | . | TRBV24-1
CSVGTSGDADTQYF | TGCAGCGTTGGGACTAGCGGGGATGCAGATACGCAGTATTTT | TRBJ2-3 | . | TRBD2 | TRBV29-1
CASRQGYGNTEAFF | TGTGCCAGTAGACAGGGGTATGGGAACACTGAAGCTTTCTTT | TRBJ1-1 | few | TRBD1 | TRBV19
CASSQEEGTGNRNTIYF | TGCGCCAGCAGCCAAGAAGAGGGGACAGGGAATAGGAACACCATATATTTT | TRBJ1-3 | many | TRBD1 | TRBV4-1
CASSWGGEQFF | TGTGCCAGCAGCTGGGGTGGTGAGCAGTTCTTC | TRBJ2-1 | . | . | TRBV7-9
CASSISGTGAGTQYF | TGTGCCAGTAGTATCTCCGGGACAGGGGCGGGTACGCAGTATTTT | TRBJ2-3 | . | TRBD1 | TRBV19
CATSDSHRGVSYTF | TGTGCCACCAGTGATTCCCACAGGGGTGTGAGCTACACCTTC | TRBJ1-2 | . | TRBD1 | TRBV24-1
CASSLVGQGYEQYF | TGTGCCAGCAGCTTGGTTGGACAGGGCTACGAGCAGTACTTC | TRBJ2-7 | . | TRBD1 | TRBV5-6
CASRRSGTASYEQYF | TGTGCCAGCAGACGATCCGGGACAGCCTCCTACGAGCAGTACTTC | TRBJ2-7 | few | TRBD1 | TRBV2
CASSPGRYGYTF | TGTGCCAGTAGTCCAGGGCGCTATGGCTACACCTTC | TRBJ1-2 | . | . | TRBV19
CATSSGQDYGYTF | TGTGCCACCAGCAGTGGACAGGACTATGGCTACACCTTC | TRBJ1-2 | . | TRBD1 | TRBV15
CSARGDRETEAFF | TGCAGTGCTAGAGGGGACAGGGAAACTGAAGCTTTCTTT | TRBJ1-1 | . | TRBD1 | TRBV20-1
CASSYPGTGGKFDNSPLHF | TGTGCCAGCAGTTACCCCGGGACAGGGGGCAAGTTTGATAATTCACCCCTCCACTTT | TRBJ1-6 | many | TRBD1 | TRBV6-2/TRBV6-3
CASSTRQRPYEQYF | TGTGCCAGCAGCACCCGACAGCGCCCCTACGAGCAGTACTTC | TRBJ2-7 | . | . | TRBV7-2
CASSVGTGGGYTF | TGTGCCAGCAGCGTTGGGACAGGGGGTGGCTACACCTTC | TRBJ1-2 | . | TRBD1 | TRBV9
CATGDTGGIWGNQPQHF | TGTGCCACTGGAGATACAGGGGGAATATGGGGCAATCAGCCCCAGCATTTT | TRBJ1-5 | . | TRBD1 | TRBV19
CASSQDWTSNQPQHF | TGCGCCAGCAGCCAAGATTGGACAAGTAATCAGCCCCAGCATTTT | TRBJ1-5 | many | . | TRBV4-3
CASSGGGYNEQFF | TGTGCCAGCAGTGGGGGGGGCTACAATGAGCAGTTCTTC | TRBJ2-1 | many | TRBD2 | TRBV25-1